The T cell receptor (beta chain) described here comes from a study of cytomegalovirus exposure and HLA in healthy donors. At the level of the study: Samples from HLA-typed donors yielded about 85 million unique TCRs in an early data release.

The germline V and J ends were trimmed by 4 bases and 4 bases, with 25 bases remaining between them. In germline, CDR1 is MNHEY, CDR2 SMNVEV (reference sequence). The CDR3 is 18 amino acids. Amplification used 60 Vbeta primers and 13 Jbeta primers. Assay used: immunoSEQ multiplex PCR; TCRdb lists only in-frame clones, some missing. Of roughly 200,000 clones listed, 75% to 90% are singletons. The donors comprised healthy bone marrow donors. This sequence was found in a woman aged 35 to 49 in good health and CMV-seronegative. This chain links TRBV27 with TRBJ1-1, with D possibly TRBD1 on 5 matching bases. Sequencing used PBMCs. The CDR3 loop reads CASSSQTQGPGSSTEAFF. CDR3 nucleotide sequence: TGTGCCAGCAGTTCTCAGACCCAGGGTCCAGGTTCGAGCACTGAAGCTTTCTTT.